A selection of T cell receptor beta chains follows, all from one sample in a study of blood T cell repertoires in COVID-19. The protocol was immunoSEQ multiplex PCR, while the TCRdb copy is restricted to in-frame clones and leaves out a portion. The repertoire holds 300,000 or so clones, with 70% to 90% as singletons. The material sequenced was PBMCs or T cells enriched from blood (not recorded which). The receptor source for this set is a woman aged 18-29 years who had recovered from COVID-19. Each CDR3 is given with its conserved first and last residue. A D gene is named only where the DNA matches it firmly. Only part of the rows carry a size: once, few, many, or a class if the clone is expanded.

clone size: NA; V gene: TRBV29-1; J gene: TRBJ2-7; D gene: TRBD1; CDR3 DNA: TGCAGCGTTGAAAGGACAGGGGGGCAGTACTTC; CDR3 protein: CSVERTGGQYF
clone size: NA; V gene: TRBV12-3/TRBV12-4; J gene: TRBJ1-1; D gene: TRBD1; CDR3 DNA: TGTGCCAGCAGTTTAGGACAGGGCTCTGAAGCTTTCTTT; CDR3 protein: CASSLGQGSEAFF
clone size: once; V gene: TRBV18; J gene: TRBJ1-1; D gene: TRBD1; CDR3 DNA: TGTGCCAGCTCACTCTCACAGGGGGAGTATGAAGCTTTCTTT; CDR3 protein: CASSLSQGEYEAFF
clone size: NA; V gene: TRBV10-1; J gene: TRBJ1-1; D gene: TRBD1; CDR3 DNA: TGCGCCAGCAGTGAGTCCCATTGGGGACAGGGGGTGACAGGGGACACTGAAGCTTTCTTT; CDR3 protein: CASSESHWGQGVTGDTEAFF
clone size: NA; V gene: TRBV9; J gene: TRBJ2-5; D gene: TRBD1; CDR3 DNA: TGTGCCAGCAGCACGCCTAGGACAGGGCTTGGGGAGACCCAGTACTTC; CDR3 protein: CASSTPRTGLGETQYF
clone size: NA; V gene: TRBV6-4; J gene: TRBJ2-3; D gene: NA; CDR3 DNA: TGTGCCAGCAGTGAGTCTACTTCCTCAGATACGCAGTATTTT; CDR3 protein: CASSESTSSDTQYF
clone size: NA; V gene: TRBV5-1; J gene: TRBJ1-2; D gene: NA; CDR3 DNA: TGCGCCAGCAGCTTGGCTTCGTCGACTCTCGGGGGCTACACCTTC; CDR3 protein: CASSLASSTLGGYTF
clone size: NA; V gene: TRBV15; J gene: TRBJ1-2; D gene: TRBD1; CDR3 DNA: TGTGCCACCAGCAGAGAGTCGGACAGGCGTTATGGCTACACCTTC; CDR3 protein: CATSRESDRRYGYTF
clone size: NA; V gene: TRBV3-1/TRBV3-2; J gene: TRBJ2-7; D gene: NA; CDR3 DNA: TGTGCCAGCAGCCCCACGGACAGCTACGAGCAGTACTTC; CDR3 protein: CASSPTDSYEQYF
clone size: NA; V gene: TRBV7-3; J gene: TRBJ1-1; D gene: NA; CDR3 DNA: TGTGCCAGCAGTCTCCACTTGAACACTGAAGCTTTCTTT; CDR3 protein: CASSLHLNTEAFF
clone size: NA; V gene: TRBV5-3; J gene: TRBJ1-5; D gene: NA; CDR3 DNA: TGTGCCAGAAGCCCGGAGGGAGCTGGGAACAATCAGCCCCAGCATTTT; CDR3 protein: CARSPEGAGNNQPQHF
clone size: NA; V gene: TRBV2; J gene: TRBJ2-7; D gene: NA; CDR3 DNA: TGTGCCAGCAGTGACTGGGGGGTCAGCTCCTACGAGCAGTACTTC; CDR3 protein: CASSDWGVSSYEQYF
clone size: NA; V gene: TRBV28; J gene: TRBJ2-5; D gene: TRBD2; CDR3 DNA: TGTGCCAGCAGACCGGGACTAGGAAGTCAAGAGACCCAGTACTTC; CDR3 protein: CASRPGLGSQETQYF
clone size: NA; V gene: TRBV29-1; J gene: TRBJ1-1; D gene: TRBD1; CDR3 DNA: TGCAGCGCCGGGGACAGTTGGGCGAACACTGAAGCTTTCTTT; CDR3 protein: CSAGDSWANTEAFF
clone size: NA; V gene: TRBV3-1/TRBV3-2; J gene: TRBJ2-3; D gene: NA; CDR3 DNA: TGTGCCAGCAGCTTTGGACTCTCCTTTAGCACAGATACGCAGTATTTT; CDR3 protein: CASSFGLSFSTDTQYF
clone size: NA; V gene: TRBV7-9; J gene: TRBJ2-2; D gene: NA; CDR3 DNA: TGTGCCAGCAGTTGGATGGAGGACGGGGAGCTGTTTTTT; CDR3 protein: CASSWMEDGELFF
clone size: NA; V gene: TRBV5-4; J gene: TRBJ2-1; D gene: TRBD2; CDR3 DNA: TGTGCCAGCAGCTCGCCGGGACTAGAGGTTAATGAGCAGTTCTTC; CDR3 protein: CASSSPGLEVNEQFF
clone size: NA; V gene: TRBV11-1; J gene: TRBJ2-3; D gene: TRBD2; CDR3 DNA: TGTGCCAGCAGCTTCTGGGGGGGTGGGTTGGATACGCAGTATTTT; CDR3 protein: CASSFWGGGLDTQYF
clone size: NA; V gene: TRBV9; J gene: TRBJ1-4; D gene: TRBD1; CDR3 DNA: TGTGCCAGCAGCGCGACAGGGGGGGCTAATGAAAAACTGTTTTTT; CDR3 protein: CASSATGGANEKLFF
clone size: NA; V gene: TRBV5-5; J gene: TRBJ1-5; D gene: TRBD1; CDR3 DNA: TGTGCCAGCAGCGGCGGGACAGCCTTAAGTCAGCCCCAGCATTTT; CDR3 protein: CASSGGTALSQPQHF
clone size: NA; V gene: TRBV5-1; J gene: TRBJ2-7; D gene: TRBD1; CDR3 DNA: TGCGCCAGCAGCTCCGGGCAGGGGGCCTCCCGGTACGAGCAGTACTTC; CDR3 protein: CASSSGQGASRYEQYF
clone size: NA; V gene: TRBV6-1; J gene: TRBJ2-7; D gene: TRBD2; CDR3 DNA: TGTGCCAGCAGTGAAGGTAGCCCGACCAATCGACTAGCGGTGCTTTCCTACGAGCAGTACTTC; CDR3 protein: CASSEGSPTNRLAVLSYEQYF
clone size: NA; V gene: TRBV5-1; J gene: TRBJ2-7; D gene: NA; CDR3 DNA: TGCGCCAGCAGCTTGGGGCACAACGAGCAGTACTTC; CDR3 protein: CASSLGHNEQYF
clone size: NA; V gene: TRBV7-3; J gene: TRBJ1-1; D gene: NA; CDR3 DNA: TGTGCCAGCAGTGGACACCCGAACACTGAAGCTTTCTTT; CDR3 protein: CASSGHPNTEAFF
clone size: NA; V gene: TRBV2; J gene: TRBJ2-2; D gene: TRBD1; CDR3 DNA: TGTGCCAGCAGCTCGGGACAGGGGGTCAACACCGGGGAGCTGTTTTTT; CDR3 protein: CASSSGQGVNTGELFF
clone size: NA; V gene: TRBV12-3/TRBV12-4; J gene: TRBJ1-2; D gene: NA; CDR3 DNA: TGTGCCAGCACCCTGACAGGCGACTATGGCTACACCTTC; CDR3 protein: CASTLTGDYGYTF
clone size: NA; V gene: TRBV4-2; J gene: TRBJ2-5; D gene: TRBD2; CDR3 DNA: TGTGCCAGCAGCCAAGTGGCTAGCGGGCAAGAGACCCAGTACTTC; CDR3 protein: CASSQVASGQETQYF
clone size: NA; V gene: TRBV11-2; J gene: TRBJ1-6; D gene: NA; CDR3 DNA: TGTGCCAGCAGCTTGAGTGATATTTCACCCCTCCACTTT; CDR3 protein: CASSLSDISPLHF
clone size: NA; V gene: TRBV6-5; J gene: TRBJ2-3; D gene: NA; CDR3 DNA: TGTGCCAGCTCCGGAGCTACTAGCACAGATACGCAGTATTTT; CDR3 protein: CASSGATSTDTQYF
clone size: NA; V gene: TRBV28; J gene: TRBJ1-1; D gene: NA; CDR3 DNA: TGTGCCAGCAGTTTTCAGGGTCTGAACACTGAAGCTTTCTTT; CDR3 protein: CASSFQGLNTEAFF
clone size: NA; V gene: TRBV3-1/TRBV3-2; J gene: TRBJ2-3; D gene: NA; CDR3 DNA: TGTGCCAGCAGCCAAGGGCTAGAAAGCACAGATACGCAGTATTTT; CDR3 protein: CASSQGLESTDTQYF
clone size: few; V gene: TRBV12-3/TRBV12-4; J gene: TRBJ2-3; D gene: NA; CDR3 DNA: TGTGCCAGCAGTCGGGCAGATACGCAGTATTTT; CDR3 protein: CASSRADTQYF
clone size: NA; V gene: TRBV19; J gene: TRBJ2-7; D gene: TRBD2; CDR3 DNA: TGTGCCAGTAGTTACGGGACTAGCGGCTACGAGCAGTACTTC; CDR3 protein: CASSYGTSGYEQYF
clone size: few; V gene: TRBV27; J gene: TRBJ1-1; D gene: NA; CDR3 DNA: TGTGCCAGCTCCGCCTGGGTGGAGGGAATGGGAGCTTTCTTT; CDR3 protein: CASSAWVEGMGAFF
clone size: NA; V gene: TRBV10-3; J gene: TRBJ1-1; D gene: NA; CDR3 DNA: TGTGCCATCAGTGAGTCCGGGACTCTCACTGAAGCTTTCTTT; CDR3 protein: CAISESGTLTEAFF
clone size: NA; V gene: TRBV19; J gene: TRBJ2-1; D gene: NA; CDR3 DNA: TGTGCCAGTAACCAGCGGTACAATGAGCAGTTCTTC; CDR3 protein: CASNQRYNEQFF
clone size: NA; V gene: TRBV7-8; J gene: TRBJ2-7; D gene: NA; CDR3 DNA: TGTGCCAGCAGCTTAGGAAGGGACTTAAATTCCTACGAGCAGTACTTC; CDR3 protein: CASSLGRDLNSYEQYF
clone size: few; V gene: TRBV19; J gene: TRBJ2-1; D gene: TRBD1; CDR3 DNA: TGTGCCAGTAGTATCACCCCGAGGGGGCGTTACAATGAGCAGTTCTTC; CDR3 protein: CASSITPRGRYNEQFF
clone size: NA; V gene: TRBV9; J gene: TRBJ2-3; D gene: TRBD2; CDR3 DNA: TGTGCCAGCAGCGCGGGACTAGCGGGGGCAGAGGAGAATACGCAGTATTTT; CDR3 protein: CASSAGLAGAEENTQYF
clone size: NA; V gene: TRBV30; J gene: TRBJ2-7; D gene: NA; CDR3 DNA: TGTGCCTGGAGTGTACCCTGGATCAGCCAGGGCGAGCAGTACTTC; CDR3 protein: CAWSVPWISQGEQYF
clone size: NA; V gene: TRBV12-3/TRBV12-4; J gene: TRBJ2-5; D gene: TRBD1; CDR3 DNA: TGTGCCAGCAACGGACAGGGGGAGACCCAGTACTTC; CDR3 protein: CASNGQGETQYF
clone size: NA; V gene: TRBV3-1/TRBV3-2; J gene: TRBJ2-5; D gene: TRBD2; CDR3 DNA: TGTGCCAGCAGCCGGGCTAGCGGGAGTTCGGGGTACTTC; CDR3 protein: CASSRASGSSGYF
clone size: NA; V gene: TRBV5-6; J gene: TRBJ1-6; D gene: NA; CDR3 DNA: TGTGCCAGCAGCTCGATTACAGTCCAGGGTTCACCCCTCCACTTT; CDR3 protein: CASSSITVQGSPLHF
clone size: NA; V gene: TRBV5-5; J gene: TRBJ1-1; D gene: NA; CDR3 DNA: TGTGCCAGCAGCTTGATTGGGGCGAACACTGAAGCTTTCTTT; CDR3 protein: CASSLIGANTEAFF
clone size: NA; V gene: TRBV19; J gene: TRBJ1-1; D gene: NA; CDR3 DNA: TGTGCCAGTAGTCCGAGAAGGACGGGAGGGAAGAACACTGAAGCTTTCTTT; CDR3 protein: CASSPRRTGGKNTEAFF
clone size: NA; V gene: TRBV5-1; J gene: TRBJ1-5; D gene: TRBD1; CDR3 DNA: TGCGCCAGCAGCCGGACAGGAAGTCAGCCCCAGCATTTT; CDR3 protein: CASSRTGSQPQHF
clone size: NA; V gene: TRBV5-1; J gene: TRBJ2-3; D gene: TRBD1; CDR3 DNA: TGCGCCAGCAGCAGAGTTCCGGGACAGGGGGGTGATACGCAGTATTTT; CDR3 protein: CASSRVPGQGGDTQYF
clone size: NA; V gene: TRBV7-6; J gene: TRBJ2-1; D gene: TRBD2; CDR3 DNA: TGTGCCAGCAGCTTGCTAGCGGGAGTAGGGGATGAGCAGTTCTTC; CDR3 protein: CASSLLAGVGDEQFF
clone size: NA; V gene: TRBV14; J gene: TRBJ2-7; D gene: NA; CDR3 DNA: TGTGCCAGCAGCCAAGAAGGGGCTATCTACGAGCAGTACTTC; CDR3 protein: CASSQEGAIYEQYF
clone size: NA; V gene: TRBV7-2; J gene: TRBJ2-1; D gene: NA; CDR3 DNA: TGTGCCAGCAGCTTTGACAAGTTGGATTACAATGAGCAGTTCTTC; CDR3 protein: CASSFDKLDYNEQFF
clone size: NA; V gene: TRBV18; J gene: TRBJ1-1; D gene: TRBD1; CDR3 DNA: TGTGCCAGCTCCGTGGACAGGGTGGAAGCTTTCTTT; CDR3 protein: CASSVDRVEAFF
clone size: once; V gene: TRBV28; J gene: TRBJ1-2; D gene: NA; CDR3 DNA: TGTGCCAGCAGTGTATACAGGGCCAGAAACTATGGCTACACCTTC; CDR3 protein: CASSVYRARNYGYTF
clone size: NA; V gene: TRBV4-1; J gene: TRBJ1-3; D gene: NA; CDR3 DNA: TGCGCCAGCAGCCAAGTCGTCGGGGGGGCTGCCGGAAACACCATATATTTT; CDR3 protein: CASSQVVGGAAGNTIYF
clone size: few; V gene: TRBV28; J gene: TRBJ1-6; D gene: NA; CDR3 DNA: TGTGCCAGCAGGTCGACCGGGGGGTCACCCCTCCACTTT; CDR3 protein: CASRSTGGSPLHF
clone size: NA; V gene: TRBV28; J gene: TRBJ2-1; D gene: NA; CDR3 DNA: TGTGCCAGCAGTTTAGTTCCGGTGGGAGCGGCCTACAATGAGCAGTTCTTC; CDR3 protein: CASSLVPVGAAYNEQFF
clone size: NA; V gene: TRBV19; J gene: TRBJ2-1; D gene: TRBD2; CDR3 DNA: TGTGCCAGTAGTACGGGACTATACAATGAGCAGTTCTTC; CDR3 protein: CASSTGLYNEQFF
clone size: NA; V gene: TRBV21-1; J gene: TRBJ1-5; D gene: NA; CDR3 DNA: TGTGCCAGCGTTAGGCCCCAGCATTTT; CDR3 protein: CASVRPQHF